This TCR beta chain is drawn from a study of T cell repertoires in cytomegalovirus infection (dated by TCRdb to between 2019 and 2020). A note on the overall study: The HLA type of each donor mattered for the analysis, because public TCR beta signatures pointed to carriage of CMV infection along with the matching HLA type. Beyond this particular receptor, the publication reports: In both this cohort and an independent cohort of 300 to 450 donors, the cumulative frequency of public TCR beta family members distinguished carriers of CMV infection plus the relevant HLA type. The ex vivo response was dominated by HLA-C-restricted CMV-specific TCR beta clonotypes, and the single most frequent clonotype in two of eight donors was supplied by these HLA-C-restricted clonotypes.

Measured from the cysteine to the phenylalanine, the CDR3 is 13 residues long. Only the CDR3 part of the read is kept: 39 bases, read in frame from the first base. The germline V gene encodes CDR1 SGHKS and CDR2 YYEKEE (reference sequence). Trimming at the junction amounts to 5 bases on V and 1 base on J, and the germline ends lie 9 bases apart. This clonotype has only a few counts. What this receptor recognizes is not known. Base qualities are not provided; no much larger clone lies one nucleotide away. Sequenced on an Illumina HiSeq 1500. In TCRdb, the public reads were trimmed at Q25 with fastp and aligned with MiXCR, with productive beta chains retained. Duplicate CDR3 protein sequences are folded into a single record with the most common DNA and genes. The sample table contains 310,000 or so distinct CDR3 sequences; only one count was recorded for about a tenth of them. The top ten hold less than 3% of the sample.

The sample consisted of PBMCs. The rearranged chain carries TRBV5-5 and TRBJ1-1, with a tentative D gene TRBD1 over 5 matching bases. This TCR came from a human donor in good health (CMV status not recorded). Some clones in this sample may be carry-over from other donors' samples. The DNA sequence is given as TGTGCCAGCAGTCGGGACCCGAACACTGAAGCTTTCTTT. This is translated as CASSRDPNTEAFF.